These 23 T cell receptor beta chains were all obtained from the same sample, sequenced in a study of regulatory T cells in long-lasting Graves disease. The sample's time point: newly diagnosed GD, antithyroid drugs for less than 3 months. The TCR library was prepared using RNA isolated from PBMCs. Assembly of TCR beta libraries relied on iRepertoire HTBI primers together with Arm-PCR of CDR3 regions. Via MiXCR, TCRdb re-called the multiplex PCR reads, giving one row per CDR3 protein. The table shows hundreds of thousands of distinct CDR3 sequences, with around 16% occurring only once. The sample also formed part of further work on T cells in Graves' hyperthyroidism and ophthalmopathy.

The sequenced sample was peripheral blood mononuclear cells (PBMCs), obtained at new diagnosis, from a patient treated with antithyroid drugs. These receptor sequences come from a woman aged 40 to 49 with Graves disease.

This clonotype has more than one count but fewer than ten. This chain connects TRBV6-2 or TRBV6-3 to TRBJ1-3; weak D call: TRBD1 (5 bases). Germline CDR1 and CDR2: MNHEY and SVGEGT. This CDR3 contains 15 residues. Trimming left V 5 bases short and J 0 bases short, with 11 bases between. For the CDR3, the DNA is TGTGCCAGCAGTAGGGGAGGATCCTCTGGAAACACCATATATTTT. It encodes CASSRGGSSGNTIYF.

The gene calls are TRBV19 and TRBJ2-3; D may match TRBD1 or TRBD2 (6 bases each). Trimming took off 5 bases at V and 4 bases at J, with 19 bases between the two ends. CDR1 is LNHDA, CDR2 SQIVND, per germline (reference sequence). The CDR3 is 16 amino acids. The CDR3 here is CASSSPTGTGADTQYF. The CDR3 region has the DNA TGTGCCAGTAGTTCCCCCACAGGGACGGGGGCAGATACGCAGTATTTT.

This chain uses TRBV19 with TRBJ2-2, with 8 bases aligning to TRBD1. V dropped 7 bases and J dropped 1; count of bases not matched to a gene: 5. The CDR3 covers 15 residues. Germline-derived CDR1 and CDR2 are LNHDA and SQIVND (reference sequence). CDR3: CASTSTGVNTGELFF. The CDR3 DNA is TGTGCCAGTACCTCGACAGGGGTGAACACCGGGGAGCTGTTTTTT.

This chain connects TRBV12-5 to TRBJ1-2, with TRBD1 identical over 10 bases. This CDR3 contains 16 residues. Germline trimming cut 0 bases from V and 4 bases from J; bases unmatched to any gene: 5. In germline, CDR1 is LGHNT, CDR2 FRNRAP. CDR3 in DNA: TGTGCTAGTGGTTTGGTAGCGACAGGGGGCTCCTATGGCTACACCTTC. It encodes CASGLVATGGSYGYTF.

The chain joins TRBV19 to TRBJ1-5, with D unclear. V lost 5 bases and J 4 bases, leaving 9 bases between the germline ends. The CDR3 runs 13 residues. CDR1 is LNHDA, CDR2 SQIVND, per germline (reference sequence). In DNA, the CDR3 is TGTGCCAGTAGTTACCAGGAGAATCAGCCCCAGCATTTT. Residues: CASSYQENQPQHF.

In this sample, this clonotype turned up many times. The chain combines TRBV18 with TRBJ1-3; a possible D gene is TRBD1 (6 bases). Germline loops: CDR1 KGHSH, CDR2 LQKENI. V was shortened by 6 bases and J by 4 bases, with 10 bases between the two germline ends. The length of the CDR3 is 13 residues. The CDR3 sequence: CASSTGSGNTIYF. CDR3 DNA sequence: TGTGCCAGCTCCACAGGGTCCGGAAACACCATATATTTT.

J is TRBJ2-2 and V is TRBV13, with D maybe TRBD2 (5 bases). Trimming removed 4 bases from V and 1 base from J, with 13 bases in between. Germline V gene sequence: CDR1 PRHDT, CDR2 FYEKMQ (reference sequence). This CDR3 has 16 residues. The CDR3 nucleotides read TGTGCCAGCAGCTACCGGTCGGGGTTGAACACCGGGGAGCTGTTTTTT. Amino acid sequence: CASSYRSGLNTGELFF.

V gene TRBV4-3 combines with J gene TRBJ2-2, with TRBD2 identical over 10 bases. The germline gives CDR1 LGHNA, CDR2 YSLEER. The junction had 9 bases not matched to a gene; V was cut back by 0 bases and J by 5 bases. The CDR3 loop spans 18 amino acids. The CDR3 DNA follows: TGCGCCAGCAGCCAAGATCTTTGGCTAGCGGGAGTAACCGGGGAGCTGTTTTTT. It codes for CASSQDLWLAGVTGELFF.

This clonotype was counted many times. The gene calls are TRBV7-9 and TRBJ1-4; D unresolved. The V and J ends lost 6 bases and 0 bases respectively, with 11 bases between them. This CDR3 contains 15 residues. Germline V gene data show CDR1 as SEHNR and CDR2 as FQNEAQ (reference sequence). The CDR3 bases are TGTGCCAGCAGGTCAGACGGAACAACTAATGAAAAACTGTTTTTT. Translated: CASRSDGTTNEKLFF. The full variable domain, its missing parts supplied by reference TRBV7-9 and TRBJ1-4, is DTGVSQNPRHKITKRGQNVTFRCDPISEHNRLYWYRQTLGQGPEFLTYFQNEAQLEKSRLLSDRFSAERPKGSFSTLEIQRTEQGDSAMYLCASRSDGTTNEKLFFGSGTQLSVL.

CDR3 DNA: TGTGCCAGCAGCCAACTAACACCCGGACTAGCGCACGCCGGGAACTACGAGCAGTACTTC. It encodes CASSQLTPGLAHAGNYEQYF. The chain has TRBV5-5 and TRBJ2-7, with 9 nucleotides matching TRBD2. The CDR3 spans 20 residues. Trimming took 4 bases from V and 3 from J; bases not matched to a gene: 23. Germline V lookup: CDR1 SGHKS, CDR2 YYEKEE (reference sequence).

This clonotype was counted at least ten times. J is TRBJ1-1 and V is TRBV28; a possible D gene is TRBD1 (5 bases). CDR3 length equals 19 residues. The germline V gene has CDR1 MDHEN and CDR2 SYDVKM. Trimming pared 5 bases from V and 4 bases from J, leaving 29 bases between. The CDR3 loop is CASSPQRSGTLTEFTEAFF. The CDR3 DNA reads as TGTGCCAGCAGTCCCCAACGGTCCGGGACCTTGACGGAATTCACTGAAGCTTTCTTT.

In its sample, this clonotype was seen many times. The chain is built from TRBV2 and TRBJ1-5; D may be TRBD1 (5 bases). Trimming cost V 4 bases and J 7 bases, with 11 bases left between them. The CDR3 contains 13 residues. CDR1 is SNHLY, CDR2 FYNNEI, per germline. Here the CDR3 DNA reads TGTGCCAGCAGTGGGGGGGGTAGGCAGCCCCAGCATTTT. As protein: CASSGGGRQPQHF.

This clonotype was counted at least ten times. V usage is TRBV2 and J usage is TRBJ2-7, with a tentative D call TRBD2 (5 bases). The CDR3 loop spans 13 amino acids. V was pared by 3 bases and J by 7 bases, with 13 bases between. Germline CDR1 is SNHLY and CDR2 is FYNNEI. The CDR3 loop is CASSDGSAEEQYF. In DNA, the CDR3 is TGTGCCAGCAGTGATGGTAGCGCGGAAGAGCAGTACTTC. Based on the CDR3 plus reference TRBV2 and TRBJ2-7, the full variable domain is EPEVTQTPSHQVTQMGQEVILRCVPISNHLYFYWYRQILGQKVEFLVSFYNNEISEKSEIFDDQFSVERPDGSNFTLKIRSTKLEDSAMYFCASSDGSAEEQYFGPGTRLTVT.

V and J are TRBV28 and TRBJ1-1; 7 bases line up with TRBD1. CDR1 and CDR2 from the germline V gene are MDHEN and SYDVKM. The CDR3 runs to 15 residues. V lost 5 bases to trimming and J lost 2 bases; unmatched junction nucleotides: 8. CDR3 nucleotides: TGTGCCAGCAGTGAAAGGGACAGTTTAAACACTGAAGCTTTCTTT. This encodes CASSERDSLNTEAFF.

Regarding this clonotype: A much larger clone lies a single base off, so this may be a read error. CDR3 nucleotides: TGTGCCAGCAGCCCCAGACCGGGACCACAAACTACCTACGAGCAGCACTTC. This sequence encodes CASSPRPGPQTTYEQHF. The chain is built from TRBV7-8 and TRBJ2-7; D possibly matches TRBD1 or TRBD2 (5 bases each). The CDR3 consists of 17 residues. Germline values: CDR1 SGHVS, CDR2 FQNEAQ.

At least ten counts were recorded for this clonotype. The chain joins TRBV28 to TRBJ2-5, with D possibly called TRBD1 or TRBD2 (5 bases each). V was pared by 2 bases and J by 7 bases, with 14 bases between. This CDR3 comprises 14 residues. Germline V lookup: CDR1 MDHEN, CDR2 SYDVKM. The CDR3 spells CASSLKGSGATQYF. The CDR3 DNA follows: TGTGCCAGCAGTTTAAAAGGGTCCGGGGCGACCCAGTACTTC. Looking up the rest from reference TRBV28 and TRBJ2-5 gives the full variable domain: DVKVTQSSRYLVKRTGEKVFLECVQDMDHENMFWYRQDPGLGLRLIYFSYDVKMKEKGDIPEGYSVSREKKERFSLILESASTNQTSMYLCASSLKGSGATQYFGPGTRLLVL.

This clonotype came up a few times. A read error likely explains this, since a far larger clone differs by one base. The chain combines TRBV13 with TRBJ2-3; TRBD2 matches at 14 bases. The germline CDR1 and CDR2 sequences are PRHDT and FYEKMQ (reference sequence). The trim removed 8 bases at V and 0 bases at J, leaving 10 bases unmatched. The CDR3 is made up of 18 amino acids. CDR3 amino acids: CASAKGLAGAESTDTQYF. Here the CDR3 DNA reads TGTGCCAGCGCCAAGGGACTAGCGGGAGCCGAGAGCACAGATACGCAGTATTTT.

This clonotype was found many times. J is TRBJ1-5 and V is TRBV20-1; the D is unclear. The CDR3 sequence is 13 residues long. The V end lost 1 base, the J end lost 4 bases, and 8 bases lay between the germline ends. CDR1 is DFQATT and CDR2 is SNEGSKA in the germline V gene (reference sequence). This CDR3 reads CSARVDGNQPQHF. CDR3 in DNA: TGCAGTGCTAGAGTCGATGGAAATCAGCCCCAGCATTTT.

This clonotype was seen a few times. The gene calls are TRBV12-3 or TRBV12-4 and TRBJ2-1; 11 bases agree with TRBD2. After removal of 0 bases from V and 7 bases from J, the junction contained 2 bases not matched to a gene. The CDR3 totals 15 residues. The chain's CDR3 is CASSLAPSGRNEQFF. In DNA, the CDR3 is TGTGCCAGCAGTTTAGCTCCTAGCGGGAGGAATGAGCAGTTCTTC.

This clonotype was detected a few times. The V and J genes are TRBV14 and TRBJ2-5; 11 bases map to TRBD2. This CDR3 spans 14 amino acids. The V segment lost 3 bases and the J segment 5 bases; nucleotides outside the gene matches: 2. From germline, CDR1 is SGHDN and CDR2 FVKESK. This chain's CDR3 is CASSQTSGTETQYF. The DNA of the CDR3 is TGTGCCAGCAGCCAGACTAGCGGGACCGAGACCCAGTACTTC.

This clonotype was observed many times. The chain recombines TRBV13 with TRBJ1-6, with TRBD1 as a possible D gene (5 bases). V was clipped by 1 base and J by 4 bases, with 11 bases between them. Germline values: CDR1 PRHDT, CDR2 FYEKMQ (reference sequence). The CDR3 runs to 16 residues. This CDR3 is CASSLARGGYNSPLHF. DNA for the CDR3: TGTGCCAGCAGCTTAGCGCGGGGCGGTTATAATTCACCCCTCCACTTT.

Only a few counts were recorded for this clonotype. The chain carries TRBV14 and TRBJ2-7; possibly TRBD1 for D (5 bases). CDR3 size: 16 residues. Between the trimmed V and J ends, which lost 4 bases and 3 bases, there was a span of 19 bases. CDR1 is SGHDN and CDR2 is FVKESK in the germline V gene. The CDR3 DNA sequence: TGTGCCAGCAGCCCCCTCGGGCAGACAGCAGTCTACGAGCAGTACTTC. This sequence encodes CASSPLGQTAVYEQYF. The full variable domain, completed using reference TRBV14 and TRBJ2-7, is EAGVTQFPSHSVIEKGQTVTLRCDPISGHDNLYWYRRVMGKEIKFLLHFVKESKQDESGMPNNRFLAERTGGTYSTLKVQPAELEDSGVYFCASSPLGQTAVYEQYFGPGTRLTVT.

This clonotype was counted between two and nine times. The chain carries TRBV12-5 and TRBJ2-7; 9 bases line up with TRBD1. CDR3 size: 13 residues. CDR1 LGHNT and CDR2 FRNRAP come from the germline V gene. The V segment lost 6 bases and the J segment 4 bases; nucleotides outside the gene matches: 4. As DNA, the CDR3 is TGTGCTAGTGGACAGGGGGCTATGTACGAGCAGTACTTC. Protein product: CASGQGAMYEQYF.